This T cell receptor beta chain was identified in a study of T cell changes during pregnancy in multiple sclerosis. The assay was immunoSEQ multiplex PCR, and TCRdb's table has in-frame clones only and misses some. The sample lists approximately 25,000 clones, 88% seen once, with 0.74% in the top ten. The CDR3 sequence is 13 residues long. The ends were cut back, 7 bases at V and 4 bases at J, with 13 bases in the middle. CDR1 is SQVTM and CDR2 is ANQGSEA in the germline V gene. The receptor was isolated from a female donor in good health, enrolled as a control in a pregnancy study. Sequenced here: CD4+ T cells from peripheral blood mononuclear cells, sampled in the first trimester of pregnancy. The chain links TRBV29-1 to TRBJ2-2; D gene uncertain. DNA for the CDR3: TGCAGCGCCCGAAGTACGAGCACCGGGGAGCTGTTTTTT. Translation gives CSARSTSTGELFF.